This passage covers 19 T cell receptor beta chains from one sample sequenced in a study of cytomegalovirus exposure and HLA in healthy donors. PCR amplification relied on 60 Vbeta primers (plus 13 Jbeta primers). Sequencing was performed with immunoSEQ multiplex PCR; in TCRdb, only in-frame clones are kept and a portion is missing. The sample yields about 190,000 clones, approximately 82% seen once. The material sequenced was PBMCs. Receptors originate from a young woman in good health and CMV-seropositive.

The chain uses TRBV9 and TRBJ2-4; D uncertain. The V gene lost 5 bases and the J gene lost 0 bases, with 6 bases spanning the gap. Germline loops: CDR1 SGDLS, CDR2 YYNGEE. The CDR3 contains 13 residues. CDR3 sequence: CASRGPAKNIQYF. CDR3 DNA sequence: TGTGCCAGCAGGGGCCCAGCCAAAAACATTCAGTACTTC.

The V call is TRBV6-5, the J call TRBJ1-1; D possibly corresponds to TRBD1 (5 bases). There are 16 residues in the CDR3. The V gene's germline CDR1 is MNHEY and CDR2 SVGAGI. Trimming shortened V by 0 bases and J by 8 bases, and 19 bases separated the two germline ends. The DNA of the CDR3 is TGTGCCAGCAGTTACTCGAAAATCCAGGGCCCCTCCGAAGCTTTCTTT. Its protein is CASSYSKIQGPSEAFF.

This chain links TRBV19 with TRBJ2-5; 13 bases are a match to TRBD2. V trimming: 1 base; J trimming: 5 bases; junction bases outside the gene matches: 10. CDR1 and CDR2 (germline): LNHDA, SQIVND (reference sequence). The CDR3 spans 18 residues. CDR3 sequence (DNA): TGTGCCAGTAGTATAGGACTAGCGGGGGGCCCCAAGGTGGAGACCCAGTACTTC. Translation: CASSIGLAGGPKVETQYF.

This clone has only one observation. The chain carries TRBV11-3 and TRBJ2-7; 11 nucleotides match TRBD2. J gave up 5 bases and V 0 bases, and 6 bases lay outside the gene matches. The CDR3 has 16 residues. From germline, CDR1 is SGHNT and CDR2 YENEEA. The chain's CDR3 is CASSLEGTSGYDEQYF. The DNA of the CDR3 is TGTGCCAGCAGCTTAGAAGGGACTAGCGGTTACGACGAGCAGTACTTC.

This clone showed up just a few times. The chain combines TRBV6-6 with TRBJ1-5, with 7 positions matching TRBD1. The germline V gene has CDR1 MNHNY and CDR2 SVGAGI (reference sequence). Trimming took 2 bases from V and 7 from J; bases not matched to a gene: 8. This CDR3 contains 15 residues. CDR3 sequence: CASSYMGQLNQPQHF. DNA of the CDR3: TGTGCCAGCAGTTACATGGGACAGCTTAACCAGCCCCAGCATTTT.

The chain couples TRBV29-1 to TRBJ2-7; 11 bases map to TRBD1. Germline V gene data show CDR1 as SQVTM and CDR2 as ANQGSEA. The CDR3 is made up of 14 amino acids. The ends lost 6 bases at V and 3 bases at J; junction bases unmatched: 7. The chain's CDR3 is CSVTNGTGGYEQYV. CDR3 nucleotide sequence: TGCAGCGTCACAAACGGGACAGGGGGCTACGAGCAGTACGTC.

V is TRBV7-2 and J is TRBJ2-5; 11 positions agree with TRBD2. J was trimmed by 9 bases and V by 3 bases; bases with no gene match: 9. The CDR3 is 15 residues long. Per the germline V gene, CDR1 is SGHTA and CDR2 is FQGNSA. The DNA for the CDR3 is TGTGCCAGCAGCTTCCTTACTAGCGGGGGCTTGGCCCAGTACTTC. It is translated as CASSFLTSGGLAQYF.

V is TRBV18 and J is TRBJ2-7; D unresolved. Germline V CDR1 and CDR2: KGHSH, LQKENI. Trimming removed 4 bases at V and 0 bases at J, with 13 bases between. The CDR3 loop spans 15 amino acids. CDR3 protein: CASSQPTLSSYEQYF. The CDR3 nucleotides are TGTGCCAGCTCACAGCCTACTTTGAGCTCCTACGAGCAGTACTTC.

A single count supports this clone. The CDR3 spells CASSQRGGGGLGNGANVLTF. Written as DNA, the CDR3 is TGCGCCAGCAGCCAACGGGGGGGCGGGGGTTTAGGGAATGGGGCCAACGTCCTGACTTTC. The gene calls are TRBV4-3 and TRBJ2-6; TRBD2 matches 8 bases. CDR3 length equals 20 residues. Germline assignment: CDR1 LGHNA and CDR2 YSLEER. J was trimmed by 3 bases and V by 2 bases; bases with no gene match: 15.

The rearrangement uses TRBV28 and TRBJ1-2; tentatively, D is TRBD1 (6 bases). In germline, CDR1 is MDHEN, CDR2 SYDVKM. The CDR3 runs to 13 residues. Deletions cut 4 bases from V and 4 bases from J, with 10 bases between. Written as DNA, the CDR3 is TGTGCCAGCAGTTATCAGGGGCGCTATGGCTACACCTTC. This codes for CASSYQGRYGYTF.

The V call is TRBV4-1, the J call TRBJ2-2, with D tentatively TRBD2 (5 bases). Trimming took off 1 base at V and 6 bases at J, with 15 bases between the two ends. In germline, CDR1 is MGHRA, CDR2 YSYEKL. This CDR3 spans 16 amino acids. This CDR3 reads CASSQAWTPTAGELFF. The CDR3 DNA follows: TGCGCCAGCAGCCAAGCATGGACTCCAACCGCCGGGGAGCTGTTTTTT.

This clone has more than one count but fewer than ten. This sequence joins TRBV7-9 and TRBJ2-7; 8 bases map to TRBD1. V trimming: 3 bases; J trimming: 2 bases; junction bases outside the gene matches: 3. The CDR3 loop spans 14 amino acids. CDR1 SEHNR and CDR2 FQNEAQ come from the germline V gene (reference sequence). The CDR3: CASSLQGATYEQYF. CDR3 coding DNA: TGTGCCAGCAGCTTGCAGGGGGCTACCTACGAGCAGTACTTC.

The chain combines TRBV5-6 with TRBJ1-6; D might be TRBD1 (6 bases). The CDR3 runs to 14 residues. V was trimmed by 2 bases and J by 7 bases, leaving 10 bases between them. The germline V gene encodes CDR1 SGHDT and CDR2 YYEEEE. The DNA of the CDR3 is TGTGCCAGCAGCTTCGGGACACGGAATTCACCCCTCCACTTT. It encodes CASSFGTRNSPLHF.

The chain is built from TRBV19 and TRBJ1-2, with D possibly matching TRBD1 (5 bases). The CDR3 is 14 amino acids. Per germline, CDR1 LNHDA and CDR2 SQIVND (reference sequence). The V and J ends lost 6 bases and 7 bases respectively, with 18 bases between them. CDR3 loop: CASRTDHVGAGYTF. CDR3 DNA: TGTGCCAGTAGAACCGATCACGTTGGGGCTGGCTACACCTTC. Together with reference TRBV19 and TRBJ1-2, the CDR3 gives the full variable domain: DGGITQSPKYLFRKEGQNVTLSCEQNLNHDAMYWYRQDPGQGLRLIYYSQIVNDFQKGDIAEGYSVSREKKESFPLTVTSAQKNPTAFYLCASRTDHVGAGYTFGSGTRLTVV.

This sequence joins TRBV7-9 and TRBJ2-1; 8 bases align to TRBD1. The germline V gene encodes CDR1 SEHNR and CDR2 FQNEAQ (reference sequence). The V segment lost 8 bases and the J segment 1 base; nucleotides outside the gene matches: 7. The CDR3 runs to 15 residues. CDR3 nucleotides: TGTGCCAGCTCCGACGGACAGGGTTCCTACAATGAGCAGTTCTTC. Encoded protein: CASSDGQGSYNEQFF.

The chain recombines TRBV28 with TRBJ1-1, with 7 bases fitting TRBD1. The V gene end was trimmed by 5 bases and the J gene end by 4 bases; junction bases not matched to a gene: 13. From germline, CDR1 is MDHEN and CDR2 SYDVKM. This CDR3 has 16 amino acids. CDR3 residues: CASSPTTGTRGTEAFF. The CDR3 region has the DNA TGTGCCAGCAGTCCCACGACAGGGACGAGGGGCACTGAAGCTTTCTTT. Full variable domain (missing parts from reference TRBV28 and TRBJ1-1): DVKVTQSSRYLVKRTGEKVFLECVQDMDHENMFWYRQDPGLGLRLIYFSYDVKMKEKGDIPEGYSVSREKKERFSLILESASTNQTSMYLCASSPTTGTRGTEAFFGQGTRLTVV.

The chain recombines TRBV7-9 with TRBJ1-2; 8 positions agree with TRBD1. Germline CDR1 and CDR2: SEHNR and FQNEAQ (reference sequence). The CDR3 loop spans 12 amino acids. The ends lost 0 bases at V and 12 bases at J; junction bases unmatched: 3. This CDR3 is CASSLATRGHTF. As DNA, the CDR3 is TGTGCCAGCAGCTTAGCGACCAGGGGGCACACCTTC.

Notes on this clone: One end of the junction does not line up with germline, which may come from a read error. J is TRBJ1-2 and V is TRBV9, with TRBD1 matching over 7 bases. CDR3 size: 13 residues. Germline CDR1 is SGDLS and CDR2 is YYNGEE. The CDR3 is CASSPLNVDRSFF. As DNA, the CDR3 is TGTGCCAGCAGCCCGCTGAACGTGGACAGGAGCTTCTTC.

CDR3 nucleotides: TGTGCCAGCAGCGAGTCGCCAACGGGACAGGGATTAAGGTATGGCTACACCTTC. It yields the protein CASSESPTGQGLRYGYTF. The J gene is TRBJ1-2, the V gene TRBV9; 9 positions match TRBD1. This CDR3 is built from 18 residues. V lost 3 bases to trimming and J lost 5 bases; unmatched junction nucleotides: 17. The germline V gene has CDR1 SGDLS and CDR2 YYNGEE.